The clone carrying this T cell receptor (beta chain) was observed a few times. Its antigen remains unidentified. PCR primers comprised 60 Vbeta and 13 Jbeta primers. The repertoire was sequenced with immunoSEQ multiplex PCR; TCRdb's copy has only in-frame clones and lacks some. The sample has 95,000 to 150,000 clones; 78% are singletons. This sample is part of a study of cytomegalovirus exposure and HLA in healthy donors. Study-level results: With high specificity and sensitivity, the classifier reportedly diagnosed cytomegalovirus status. The study assumed roughly uniform donor sequencing depth for presence/absence analyses. In a later analysis, DRB1 alleles had the most associated TCRs; HLA-C alleles the fewest.

With 1 base removed from V and 6 bases from J, the gap between germline ends came to 12 bases. There are 14 residues in the CDR3. Germline V CDR1 and CDR2: MDHEN, SYDVKM. Sequencing was carried out using PBMCs. The sequence was collected from a man in his forties in good health and CMV-seronegative. The chain combines TRBV28 with TRBJ1-2; the D is unclear. The CDR3 DNA sequence: TGTGCCAGCAGTTTATTTGTGGAGGCCCATGGCTACACCTTC. The encoded protein is CASSLFVEAHGYTF.